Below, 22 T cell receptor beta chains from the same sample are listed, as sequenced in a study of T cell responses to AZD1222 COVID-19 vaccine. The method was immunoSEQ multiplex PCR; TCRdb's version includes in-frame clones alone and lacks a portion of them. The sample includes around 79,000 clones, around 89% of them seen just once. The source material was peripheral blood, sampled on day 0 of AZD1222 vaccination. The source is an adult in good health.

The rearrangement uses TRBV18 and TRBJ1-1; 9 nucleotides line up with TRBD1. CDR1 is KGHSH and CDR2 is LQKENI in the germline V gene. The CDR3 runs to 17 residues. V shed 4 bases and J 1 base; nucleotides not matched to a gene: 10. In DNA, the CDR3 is TGTGCCAGCTCACGCGGGGACAGGGTTCGGGGGAACACTGAAGCTTTCTTT. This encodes CASSRGDRVRGNTEAFF. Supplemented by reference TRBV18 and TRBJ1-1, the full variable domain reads NAGVMQNPRHLVRRRGQEARLRCSPMKGHSHVYWYRQLPEEGLKFMVYLQKENIIDESGMPKERFSAEFPKEGPSILRIQQVVRGDSAAYFCASSRGDRVRGNTEAFFGQGTRLTVV.

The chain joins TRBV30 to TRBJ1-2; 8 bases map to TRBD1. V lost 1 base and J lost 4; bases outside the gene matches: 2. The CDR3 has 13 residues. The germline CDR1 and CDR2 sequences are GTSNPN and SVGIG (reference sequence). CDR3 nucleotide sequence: TGTGCCTGGAGTGCCGGGACAGGCTATGGCTACACCTTC. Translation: CAWSAGTGYGYTF.

CDR3 DNA: TGTGCCAGCAGTTACACACCCAAAAACATTCAGTACTTC. It translates to CASSYTPKNIQYF. The gene calls are TRBV6-6 and TRBJ2-4; D remains ambiguous. Germline loops: CDR1 MNHNY, CDR2 SVGAGI (reference sequence). Trimming left V 2 bases short and J 2 bases short, with 4 bases between. The CDR3 sequence is 13 residues long.

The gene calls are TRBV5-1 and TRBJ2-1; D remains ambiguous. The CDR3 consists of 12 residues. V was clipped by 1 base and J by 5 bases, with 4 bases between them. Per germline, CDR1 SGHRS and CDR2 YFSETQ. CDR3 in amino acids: CASSLTDNEQFF. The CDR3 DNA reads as TGCGCCAGCAGCTTGACGGACAATGAGCAGTTCTTC.

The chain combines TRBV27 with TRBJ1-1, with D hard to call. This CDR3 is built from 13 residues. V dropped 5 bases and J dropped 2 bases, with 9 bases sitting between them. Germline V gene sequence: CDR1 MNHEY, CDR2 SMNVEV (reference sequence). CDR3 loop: CASSAKDNTEAFF. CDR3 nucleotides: TGTGCCAGCAGTGCGAAGGATAACACTGAAGCTTTCTTT.

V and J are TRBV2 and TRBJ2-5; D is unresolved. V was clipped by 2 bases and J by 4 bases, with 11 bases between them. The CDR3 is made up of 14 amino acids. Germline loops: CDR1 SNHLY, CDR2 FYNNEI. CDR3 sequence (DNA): TGTGCCAGCAGTGAAAACCGTGGTGGAGAGACCCAGTACTTC. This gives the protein CASSENRGGETQYF.

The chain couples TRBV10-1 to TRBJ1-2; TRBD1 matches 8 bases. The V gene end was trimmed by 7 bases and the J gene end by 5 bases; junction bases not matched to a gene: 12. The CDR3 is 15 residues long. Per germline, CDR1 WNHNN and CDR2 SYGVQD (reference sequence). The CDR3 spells CASNLPGTGPYGYTF. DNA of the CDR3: TGCGCCAGCAACCTGCCGGGGACAGGACCTTATGGCTACACCTTC.

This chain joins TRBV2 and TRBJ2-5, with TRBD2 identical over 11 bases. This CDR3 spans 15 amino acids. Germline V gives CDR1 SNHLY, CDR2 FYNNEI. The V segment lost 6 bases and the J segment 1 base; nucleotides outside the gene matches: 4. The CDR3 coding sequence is TGTGCCAGCAGATTGACTAGCGGGGCCCAAGAGACCCAGTACTTC. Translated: CASRLTSGAQETQYF. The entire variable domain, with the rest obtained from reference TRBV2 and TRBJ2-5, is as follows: EPEVTQTPSHQVTQMGQEVILRCVPISNHLYFYWYRQILGQKVEFLVSFYNNEISEKSEIFDDQFSVERPDGSNFTLKIRSTKLEDSAMYFCASRLTSGAQETQYFGPGTRLLVL.

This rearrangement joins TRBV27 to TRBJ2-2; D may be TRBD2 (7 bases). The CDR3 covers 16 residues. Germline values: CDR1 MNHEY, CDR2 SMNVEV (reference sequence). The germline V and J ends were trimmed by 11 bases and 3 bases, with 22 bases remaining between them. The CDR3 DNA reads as TGTGCCCCTAGTGGGGGGGGCCCCAACTACACCGGGGAGCTGTTTTTT. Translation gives CAPSGGGPNYTGELFF.

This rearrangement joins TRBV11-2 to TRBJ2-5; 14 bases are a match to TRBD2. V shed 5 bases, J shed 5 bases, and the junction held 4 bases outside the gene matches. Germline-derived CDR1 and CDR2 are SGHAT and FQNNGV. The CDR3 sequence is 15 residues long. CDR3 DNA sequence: TGTGCCAGCAGCGAGGGACTAGCGGGAGTGGAGACCCAGTACTTC. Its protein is CASSEGLAGVETQYF.

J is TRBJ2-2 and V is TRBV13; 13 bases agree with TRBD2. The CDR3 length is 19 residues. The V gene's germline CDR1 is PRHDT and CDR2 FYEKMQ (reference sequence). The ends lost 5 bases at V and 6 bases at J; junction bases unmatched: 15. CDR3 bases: TGTGCCAGCAGCCCCGGACTAGCGGGGGCCCCCCGCCCGGCCGGGGAGCTGTTTTTT. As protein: CASSPGLAGAPRPAGELFF.

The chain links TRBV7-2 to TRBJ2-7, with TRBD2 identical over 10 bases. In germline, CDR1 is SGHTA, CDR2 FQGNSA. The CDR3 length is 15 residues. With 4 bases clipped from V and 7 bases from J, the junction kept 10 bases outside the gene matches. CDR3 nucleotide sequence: TGTGCCAGCAGCTCCACGAGCGGGAGGGCGGGGGAGCAGTACTTC. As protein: CASSSTSGRAGEQYF.

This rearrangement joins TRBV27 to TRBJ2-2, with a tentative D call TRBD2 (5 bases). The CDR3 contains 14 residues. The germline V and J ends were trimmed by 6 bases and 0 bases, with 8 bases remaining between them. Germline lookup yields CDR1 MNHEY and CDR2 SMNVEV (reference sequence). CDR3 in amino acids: CASRPGTNTGELFF. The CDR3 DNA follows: TGTGCCAGCAGACCCGGGACGAACACCGGGGAGCTGTTTTTT.

In DNA, the CDR3 is TGTGCCAGCAGTCCCTCCCCGACCGGGGAGCTGTTTTTT. It yields the protein CASSPSPTGELFF. V and J are TRBV12-3 or TRBV12-4 and TRBJ2-2, with D unclear. Trimming stripped 5 bases from V and 5 bases from J, with 9 bases between. The CDR3 runs to 13 residues.

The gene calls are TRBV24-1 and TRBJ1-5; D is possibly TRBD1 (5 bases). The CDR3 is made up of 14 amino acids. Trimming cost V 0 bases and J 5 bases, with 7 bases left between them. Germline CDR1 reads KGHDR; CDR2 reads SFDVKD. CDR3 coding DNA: TGTGCCACCAGTGATTTGCGGGGGGATCAGCCCCAGCATTTT. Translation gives CATSDLRGDQPQHF.

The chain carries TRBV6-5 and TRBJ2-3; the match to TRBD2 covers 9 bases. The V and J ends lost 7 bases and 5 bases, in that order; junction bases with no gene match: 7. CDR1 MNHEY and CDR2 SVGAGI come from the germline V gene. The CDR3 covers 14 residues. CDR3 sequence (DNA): TGTGCCAGCATACTGGCGGGGGGGATAGATACGCAGTATTTT. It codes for CASILAGGIDTQYF.

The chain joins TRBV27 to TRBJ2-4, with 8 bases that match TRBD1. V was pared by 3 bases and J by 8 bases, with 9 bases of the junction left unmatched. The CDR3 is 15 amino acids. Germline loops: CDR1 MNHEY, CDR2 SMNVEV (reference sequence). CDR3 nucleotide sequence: TGTGCCAGCAGTTTGTCCGGACAGGGAGTGGACATTCAGTACTTC. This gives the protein CASSLSGQGVDIQYF.

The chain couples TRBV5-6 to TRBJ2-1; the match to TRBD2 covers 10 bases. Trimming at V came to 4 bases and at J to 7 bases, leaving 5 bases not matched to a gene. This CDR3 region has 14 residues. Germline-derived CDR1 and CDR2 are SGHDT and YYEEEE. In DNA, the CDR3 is TGTGCCAGCAGCAAGGTAGCGGGAGGTAATGAGCAGTTCTTC. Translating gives CASSKVAGGNEQFF. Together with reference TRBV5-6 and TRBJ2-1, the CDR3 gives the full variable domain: DAGVTQSPTHLIKTRGQQVTLRCSPKSGHDTVSWYQQALGQGPQFIFQYYEEEERQRGNFPDRFSGHQFPNYSSELNVNALLLGDSALYLCASSKVAGGNEQFFGPGTRLTVL.

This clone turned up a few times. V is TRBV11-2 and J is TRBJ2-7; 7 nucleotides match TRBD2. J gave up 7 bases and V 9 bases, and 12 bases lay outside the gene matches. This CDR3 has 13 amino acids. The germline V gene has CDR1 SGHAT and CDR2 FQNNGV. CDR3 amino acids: CASSAGSAREQYF. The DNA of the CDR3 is TGTGCCAGTTCAGCGGGGTCGGCGAGGGAGCAGTACTTC.

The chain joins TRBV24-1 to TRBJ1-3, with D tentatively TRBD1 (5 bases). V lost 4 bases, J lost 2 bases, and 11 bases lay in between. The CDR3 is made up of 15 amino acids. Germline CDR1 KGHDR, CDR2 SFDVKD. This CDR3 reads CATSDLTEAGNTIYF. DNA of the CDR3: TGTGCCACCAGTGACTTGACAGAGGCTGGAAACACCATATATTTT.

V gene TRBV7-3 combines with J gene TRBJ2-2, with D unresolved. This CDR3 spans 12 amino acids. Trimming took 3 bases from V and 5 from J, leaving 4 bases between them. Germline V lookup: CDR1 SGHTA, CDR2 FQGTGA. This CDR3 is CASSFRTGELFF. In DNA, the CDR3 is TGTGCCAGCAGCTTTCGTACCGGGGAGCTGTTTTTT.

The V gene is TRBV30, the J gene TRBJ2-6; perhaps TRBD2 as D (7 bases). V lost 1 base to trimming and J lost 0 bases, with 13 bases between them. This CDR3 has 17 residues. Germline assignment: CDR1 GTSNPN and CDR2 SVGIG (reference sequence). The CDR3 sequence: CAWSGGGWSSGANVLTF. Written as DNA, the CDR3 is TGTGCCTGGAGTGGGGGGGGCTGGAGCTCTGGGGCCAACGTCCTGACTTTC. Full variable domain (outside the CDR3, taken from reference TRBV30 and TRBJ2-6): SQTIHQWPATLVQPVGSPLSLECTVEGTSNPNLYWYRQAAGRGLQLLFYSVGIGQISSEVPQNLSASRPQDRQFILSSKKLLLSDSGFYLCAWSGGGWSSGANVLTFGAGSRLTVL.